This TCR beta chain was sequenced during a study of response to subunit inactivated influenza vaccine. The study's findings and limits: After each seasonal influenza vaccination, few new T cells are recruited, the authors suggested.

This clonotype showed up just a few times. Its matching antigen is unknown. One entry per CDR3 protein results from TCRdb running MiXCR on the RT-PCR reads. Seen here are approximately 680,000 distinct CDR3 sequences, around a sixth observed once, and the top ten hold 11%. Germline trimming cut 0 bases from V and 6 bases from J; bases unmatched to any gene: 9. Per the germline V gene, CDR1 is SGHAT and CDR2 is FQDESV (reference sequence). This CDR3 comprises 16 residues. Material: PBMCs from blood, obtained less than 13 days after vaccination. The rearrangement links TRBV11-1 to TRBJ2-3, with TRBD2 identical over 7 bases. This clonotype was obtained from a man aged 50 to 59 who received an inactivated influenza vaccine. Here the CDR3 reads CASSLAQLAPGDTQYF. The CDR3 DNA reads TGTGCCAGCAGCTTAGCGCAACTAGCGCCAGGTGATACGCAGTATTTT.